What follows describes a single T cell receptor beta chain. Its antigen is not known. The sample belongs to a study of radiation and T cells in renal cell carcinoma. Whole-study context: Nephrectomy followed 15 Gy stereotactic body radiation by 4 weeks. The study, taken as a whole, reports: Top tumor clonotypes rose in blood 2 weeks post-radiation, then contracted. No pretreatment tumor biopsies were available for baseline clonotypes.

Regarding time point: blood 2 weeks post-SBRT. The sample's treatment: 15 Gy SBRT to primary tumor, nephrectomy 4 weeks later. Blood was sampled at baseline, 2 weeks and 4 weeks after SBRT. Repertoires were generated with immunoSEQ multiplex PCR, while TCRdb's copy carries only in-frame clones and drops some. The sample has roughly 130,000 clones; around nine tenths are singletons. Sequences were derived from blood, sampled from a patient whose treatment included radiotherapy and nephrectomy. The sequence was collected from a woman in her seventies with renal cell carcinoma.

CDR3 nucleotide sequence: TGTGCCAGCAGCTTCCCACCTACAATAATCAACACTGAAGCTTTCTTT. Its translation: CASSFPPTIINTEAFF. V is TRBV7-2 and J is TRBJ1-1, with D unclear. Germline CDR1 SGHTA, CDR2 FQGNSA. Between the trimmed V and J ends, which lost 3 bases and 2 bases, there was a span of 16 bases. The CDR3 loop spans 16 amino acids.